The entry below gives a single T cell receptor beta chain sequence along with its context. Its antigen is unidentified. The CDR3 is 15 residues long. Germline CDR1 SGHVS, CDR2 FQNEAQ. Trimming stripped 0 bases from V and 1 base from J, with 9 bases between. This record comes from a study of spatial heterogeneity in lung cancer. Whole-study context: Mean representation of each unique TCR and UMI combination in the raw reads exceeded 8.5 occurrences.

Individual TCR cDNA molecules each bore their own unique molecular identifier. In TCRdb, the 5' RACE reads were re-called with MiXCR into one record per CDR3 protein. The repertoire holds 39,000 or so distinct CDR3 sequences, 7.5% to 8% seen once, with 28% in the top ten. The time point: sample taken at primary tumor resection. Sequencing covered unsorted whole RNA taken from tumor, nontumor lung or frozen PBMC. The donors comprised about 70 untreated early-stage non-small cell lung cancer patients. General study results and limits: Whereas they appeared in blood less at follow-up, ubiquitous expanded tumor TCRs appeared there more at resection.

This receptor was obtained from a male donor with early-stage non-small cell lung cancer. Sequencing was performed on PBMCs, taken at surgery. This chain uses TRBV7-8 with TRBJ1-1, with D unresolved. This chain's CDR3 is CASSLAATGNTEAFF. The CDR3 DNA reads TGTGCCAGCAGCTTAGCGGCCACTGGGAACACTGAAGCTTTCTTT.